This TCR beta chain was recovered during a study of CD8+ T cells in alopecia areata. Whole-study context: People stayed on tofacitinib for 6 to 18 months, then stopped the drug for 6 months.

Treatment described: oral pan-JAK inhibitor, 5-10 mg twice daily. Obtained from alopecia areata patients were lesional scalp punch biopsies along with peripheral blood. Researchers picked out CD4+ and CD8+ T cells from PBMCs by sorting. CDR1 SGHDN and CDR2 FVKESK come from the germline V gene. The CDR3 has 17 amino acids. The V gene lost 2 bases and the J gene lost 0 bases, with 16 bases spanning the gap. TCR sequencing used cDNA made by reverse transcription of extracted RNA. Sequencing was performed with immunoSEQ multiplex PCR; in TCRdb, only in-frame clones are kept and a portion is missing. The sample contains fewer than 110,000 clones, about nine tenths of which appear only once.

The origin of this receptor is a human donor with alopecia areata. The chain couples TRBV14 to TRBJ1-1, with D maybe TRBD1 (5 bases). The sequenced sample was CD8+ T cells sorted from blood, obtained at approximately week 30, from a patient treated with tofacitinib. CDR3 in amino acids: CASSQLGQGAMNTEAFF. The CDR3 coding sequence is TGTGCCAGCAGCCAACTGGGGCAAGGGGCAATGAACACTGAAGCTTTCTTT. The full variable domain, in which reference TRBV14 and TRBJ1-1 provide the parts outside the CDR3, is EAGVTQFPSHSVIEKGQTVTLRCDPISGHDNLYWYRRVMGKEIKFLLHFVKESKQDESGMPNNRFLAERTGGTYSTLKVQPAELEDSGVYFCASSQLGQGAMNTEAFFGQGTRLTVV.